This record covers a single T cell receptor (beta chain). No cognate antigen has been identified for it. Qualities for individual bases were not recorded, and no much larger clone is one base off. Library creation used RT-PCR. Sequencing took place on an Illumina HiSeq 2500. In-frame beta chains were kept once TCRdb had trimmed the public reads at Q25 with fastp and called clones with MiXCR. Rows with one shared CDR3 protein collapse into an entry with the most common genes and DNA. The sample table lists about 2,400 distinct CDR3 sequences, 82% of them with a count of one. The ten largest clones add up to more than 5% of the sample. The CDR3 runs 13 residues from the cysteine to the phenylalanine. The retained sequence is limited to the CDR3, 39 bases, with the frame set at the first base. The germline V gene gives CDR1 as SGHNT and CDR2 as YENEEA. V gives up 5 bases and J gives up 6 bases, and the segment between their germline ends measures 14 bases.

This record belongs to a study of yellow fever vaccine responses in identical twins (dated by TCRdb to the late 2010s). Regarding the study in general: The study precisely tracked vaccine-responding T cell clones in identical twins.

The full study reports these points: According to the authors, the vaccine-induced T cell response in identical twins seemed to be partly convergent and partly specific to each individual.

The chain is assembled from TRBV11-3 and TRBJ2-7, with TRBD1 tentatively as D gene (5 bases match). The TCR comes from a woman under 30 who received the yellow fever vaccine. Donor details come from another sample of the same person, matched by shared clones. Source: T cells from blood (PBMCs), unsorted or a sorted subset (not recorded which), taken before or after yellow fever vaccination (not recorded which). Here the CDR3 is given as CASSTRPGSEQYF. The bases read TGTGCCAGCAGCACCCGTCCAGGGTCCGAGCAGTACTTC.